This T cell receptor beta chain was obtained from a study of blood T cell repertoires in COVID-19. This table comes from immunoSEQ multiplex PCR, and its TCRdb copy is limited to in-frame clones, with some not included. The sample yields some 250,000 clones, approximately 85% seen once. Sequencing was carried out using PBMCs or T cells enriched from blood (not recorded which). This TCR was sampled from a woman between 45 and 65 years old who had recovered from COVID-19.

The CDR3 sequence is CASSQGTLEGEQFF. CDR3 nucleotide sequence: TGTGCCAGCAGCCAAGGCACTCTTGAGGGTGAGCAGTTCTTC. This chain joins TRBV4-2 and TRBJ2-1; a possible D gene is TRBD2 (5 bases). This CDR3 is 14 amino acids long. Trimming shortened V by 1 base and J by 9 bases, and 13 bases separated the two germline ends. Looked up from germline, CDR1 is LGHNA and CDR2 is YNFKEQ.